These 27 T cell receptor beta chains originate from one sample sequenced in a study of blood T cell repertoires in COVID-19. Using immunoSEQ multiplex PCR, the repertoire was profiled, and TCRdb retains in-frame clones only, with some absent. The table has over 200,000 clones, 84% seen once. Sample: peripheral blood. All receptors come from a woman aged 45-65 years with active or convalescent COVID-19.

J is TRBJ2-5 and V is TRBV9; perhaps TRBD2 as D (5 bases). CDR1 is SGDLS, CDR2 YYNGEE, per germline. Trimming stripped 0 bases from V and 5 bases from J, with 11 bases between. This CDR3 is 14 amino acids long. The CDR3 region is CASSVGGSWETQYF. CDR3 DNA sequence: TGTGCCAGCAGCGTAGGAGGGTCATGGGAGACCCAGTACTTC.

The chain combines TRBV6-5 with TRBJ1-4, with no clear D. The length of the CDR3 is 15 residues. Germline CDR1 is MNHEY and CDR2 is SVGAGI. The V and J ends lost 5 bases and 3 bases respectively, with 13 bases between them. The CDR3, as DNA: TGTGCCAGCAGTATTAATCCGGTACCTAATGAAAAACTGTTTTTT. Translation: CASSINPVPNEKLFF.

Only a few counts were recorded for this clone. The chain is built from TRBV19 and TRBJ1-1; 7 nucleotides align to TRBD1. J was trimmed by 0 bases and V by 10 bases; bases with no gene match: 14. Germline CDR1 and CDR2: LNHDA and SQIVND (reference sequence). The CDR3 contains 16 residues. The CDR3 reads CATRTGVTLMNTEAFF. CDR3 sequence (DNA): TGTGCCACCAGGACAGGAGTCACCCTCATGAACACTGAAGCTTTCTTT. The complete variable domain, with remaining parts taken from reference TRBV19 and TRBJ1-1, reads DGGITQSPKYLFRKEGQNVTLSCEQNLNHDAMYWYRQDPGQGLRLIYYSQIVNDFQKGDIAEGYSVSREKKESFPLTVTSAQKNPTAFYLCATRTGVTLMNTEAFFGQGTRLTVV.

The chain joins TRBV10-1 to TRBJ2-2; 7 bases match TRBD2. The trim removed 0 bases at V and 4 bases at J, leaving 8 bases unmatched. CDR3 length equals 17 residues. The germline V gene encodes CDR1 WNHNN and CDR2 SYGVQD (reference sequence). In DNA, the CDR3 is TGCGCCAGCAGTGAGTCTCGGGCTAGCGGAGGCACCGGGGAGCTGTTTTTT. Translation: CASSESRASGGTGELFF.

V is TRBV19 and J is TRBJ2-1, with 13 bases identical to TRBD2. Germline V gives CDR1 LNHDA, CDR2 SQIVND (reference sequence). The CDR3 has 15 amino acids. V shed 6 bases and J 7 bases; nucleotides not matched to a gene: 6. The CDR3 bases are TGTGCCAGTAGCCTGGGACTAGCGGGGTGGAATGAGCAGTTCTTC. It specifies CASSLGLAGWNEQFF.

V is TRBV28 and J is TRBJ1-1, with 8 bases matching TRBD1. This CDR3 contains 13 residues. Germline assignment: CDR1 MDHEN and CDR2 SYDVKM. V dropped 6 bases and J dropped 5; count of bases not matched to a gene: 5. The CDR3 DNA is TGTGCCAGCAGGGCAGGGGGCCCGACTGAAGCTTTCTTT. It translates to CASRAGGPTEAFF. Looking up the rest from reference TRBV28 and TRBJ1-1 gives the full variable domain: DVKVTQSSRYLVKRTGEKVFLECVQDMDHENMFWYRQDPGLGLRLIYFSYDVKMKEKGDIPEGYSVSREKKERFSLILESASTNQTSMYLCASRAGGPTEAFFGQGTRLTVV.

The chain carries TRBV27 and TRBJ1-2, with TRBD1 matching over 7 bases. CDR3 length: 13 residues. CDR1 and CDR2 from the germline V gene are MNHEY and SMNVEV (reference sequence). V was pared by 1 base and J by 14 bases, with 10 bases of the junction left unmatched. The CDR3 region is CASSLLPGGYLTF. In DNA, the CDR3 is TGTGCCAGCAGTTTATTGCCAGGGGGTTATCTTACCTTC.

This clone came up a few times. V is TRBV29-1 and J is TRBJ2-1, with 13 nucleotides matching TRBD2. The V gene's germline CDR1 is SQVTM and CDR2 ANQGSEA. The CDR3 consists of 14 residues. V lost 6 bases and J lost 5; bases outside the gene matches: 4. The DNA for the CDR3 is TGCAGCGTCGGAACTAGCGGGGGGGACAATGAGCAGTTCTTC. Its translation: CSVGTSGGDNEQFF.

The chain recombines TRBV7-9 with TRBJ1-2; 7 bases match TRBD1. Per the germline V gene, CDR1 is SEHNR and CDR2 is FQNEAQ (reference sequence). This CDR3 region has 14 residues. V lost 5 bases and J lost 1; bases outside the gene matches: 4. DNA for the CDR3: TGTGCCAGCAGCCGACAGGGAAATAACTATGGCTACACCTTC. Protein product: CASSRQGNNYGYTF.

The chain has TRBV5-4 and TRBJ2-5, with 7 bases identical to TRBD2. CDR3 length equals 14 residues. CDR1 is SGHNT, CDR2 YYREEE, per germline (reference sequence). The trim removed 3 bases at V and 2 bases at J, leaving 4 bases unmatched. The CDR3: CASSSRDYQETQYF. The CDR3 DNA follows: TGTGCCAGCAGCTCGCGGGACTATCAAGAGACCCAGTACTTC.

The gene calls are TRBV5-6 and TRBJ2-3; D is ambiguous. Germline CDR1 reads SGHDT; CDR2 reads YYEEEE. The CDR3 has 13 amino acids. Trimming took 6 bases from V and 1 from J, leaving 9 bases between them. The CDR3: CASTYLGTDTQYF. The CDR3 DNA reads TGTGCCAGCACCTATTTGGGCACAGATACGCAGTATTTT.

This clone has more than one count but fewer than ten. The V call is TRBV10-3, the J call TRBJ2-2; D uncertain. The CDR3 runs to 15 residues. V was cut by 2 bases and J by 0 bases, with 7 bases left in between. Germline loops: CDR1 ENHRY, CDR2 SYGVKD. The CDR3 nucleotides are TGTGCCATCAGTGAGAAGCAAGCGAACACCGGGGAGCTGTTTTTT. Translation gives CAISEKQANTGELFF.

The V and J genes are TRBV6-5 and TRBJ2-2, with TRBD2 identical over 8 bases. The germline V gene encodes CDR1 MNHEY and CDR2 SVGAGI. This CDR3 region has 15 residues. After removal of 3 bases from V and 7 bases from J, the junction contained 7 bases not matched to a gene. The CDR3 region has the DNA TGTGCCAGCAGTTATTATCGGGGGGGCGGCGGGGAGCTGTTTTTT. Translated: CASSYYRGGGGELFF.

CDR3 nucleotides: TGTGCCAGTGGAAACAGGGGATCTCAGCCCCAGCATTTT. Its protein product is CASGNRGSQPQHF. The chain recombines TRBV19 with TRBJ1-5; 7 bases align to TRBD1. This CDR3 has 13 residues. The V segment lost 8 bases and the J segment 6 bases; nucleotides outside the gene matches: 7. Looked up from germline, CDR1 is LNHDA and CDR2 is SQIVND (reference sequence).

The chain uses TRBV4-1 and TRBJ2-1; 10 bases are a match to TRBD1. The CDR3 has 16 residues. CDR1 is MGHRA, CDR2 YSYEKL, per germline. The V segment lost 3 bases and the J segment 10 bases; nucleotides outside the gene matches: 12. In DNA form, the CDR3 reads TGCGCCAGCAGCCAGCTCCCGGGGACAGGGGTCGGAGAGCAGTTCTTC. Amino acids: CASSQLPGTGVGEQFF.

V usage is TRBV7-9 and J usage is TRBJ2-5, with 14 nucleotides matching TRBD2. Germline V gene lookup returns CDR1 SEHNR and CDR2 FQNEAQ (reference sequence). CDR3 length equals 15 residues. V was pared by 4 bases and J by 3 bases, with 1 base of the junction left unmatched. The CDR3 sequence is CASSSGLAGEETQYF. The CDR3 nucleotides are TGTGCCAGCAGCTCGGGACTAGCGGGGGAAGAGACCCAGTACTTC.

The chain combines TRBV7-9 with TRBJ2-7; 7 bases match TRBD2. The CDR3 is 13 amino acids. V lost 5 bases, J lost 7 bases, and 8 bases stayed unmatched. Germline-derived CDR1 and CDR2 are SEHNR and FQNEAQ (reference sequence). CDR3 coding DNA: TGTGCCAGCAGCCCGCCCTTCGGGGGGGAGCAGTACTTC. Protein: CASSPPFGGEQYF.

The chain joins TRBV5-4 to TRBJ2-1; TRBD2 agrees at 8 bases. The germline V gene encodes CDR1 SGHNT and CDR2 YYREEE (reference sequence). The trim removed 0 bases at V and 1 base at J, leaving 3 bases unmatched. The length of the CDR3 is 16 residues. The CDR3 protein is CASSLAASGSYNEQFF. The CDR3 nucleotides read TGTGCCAGCAGCTTGGCCGCTAGCGGGTCCTACAATGAGCAGTTCTTC.

The CDR3 spells CASSPSSTVRAFF. In DNA form, the CDR3 reads TGTGCCAGCAGCCCCTCCTCCACAGTCCGAGCTTTCTTT. V usage is TRBV6-5 and J usage is TRBJ1-1; the D is unclear. This CDR3 contains 13 residues. Germline assignment: CDR1 MNHEY and CDR2 SVGAGI. The germline V and J ends were trimmed by 6 bases and 10 bases, with 18 bases remaining between them.

Within the sample, this clone is large (0.1 to 1%). At the DNA level, this CDR3 is encoded by other sequences in the same sample as well. The CDR3 DNA follows: TGCGCCAGCACCGGACACCTTAATGAAAAACTGTTTTTT. Translated, it gives CASTGHLNEKLFF. The chain combines TRBV10-2 with TRBJ1-4; perhaps TRBD1 as D (5 bases). The CDR3 sequence is 13 residues long. Germline assignment: CDR1 WSHSY and CDR2 SAAADI. V was trimmed by 7 bases and J by 4 bases, leaving 10 bases between them.

The CDR3 DNA is TGCGCCAGCAGTGAAGGGGTGGGAGGGGAGACCCAGTACTTC. Translated: CASSEGVGGETQYF. The V and J genes are TRBV10-2 and TRBJ2-5; 7 bases are a match to TRBD2. Germline values: CDR1 WSHSY, CDR2 SAAADI. Germline trimming cut 3 bases from V and 5 bases from J; bases unmatched to any gene: 6. The CDR3 covers 14 residues.

The chain has TRBV4-1 and TRBJ1-1, with D perhaps TRBD1 (5 bases). The CDR3 spans 15 residues. Trimming took off 1 base at V and 10 bases at J, with 19 bases between the two ends. CDR1 is MGHRA, CDR2 YSYEKL, per germline. The CDR3 region has the DNA TGCGCCAGCAGCCAAGTGGGGCAGCCCGGAAAGGGAGCTTTCTTT. Protein product: CASSQVGQPGKGAFF.

This clone appeared a single time. The chain uses TRBV5-1 and TRBJ1-2, with D possibly TRBD1 on 5 matching bases. V dropped 0 bases and J dropped 8 bases, with 14 bases sitting between them. The CDR3 consists of 14 residues. Germline V gene data show CDR1 as SGHRS and CDR2 as YFSETQ. CDR3 DNA sequence: TGCGCCAGCAGCTTGGATTCTGGGGCTGGAGGCTACACCTTC. It specifies CASSLDSGAGGYTF. Looking up the rest from reference TRBV5-1 and TRBJ1-2 gives the full variable domain: KAGVTQTPRYLIKTRGQQVTLSCSPISGHRSVSWYQQTPGQGLQFLFEYFSETQRNKGNFPGRFSGRQFSNSRSEMNVSTLELGDSALYLCASSLDSGAGGYTFGSGTRLTVV.

The V gene is TRBV12-5, the J gene TRBJ2-2; 7 bases align to TRBD1. Trimming cost V 5 bases and J 6 bases; bases outside gene matches: 3. The CDR3 has 13 residues. CDR1 is LGHNT, CDR2 FRNRAP, per germline. The chain's CDR3 is CASGPTGAGELFF. CDR3 sequence (DNA): TGTGCTAGTGGTCCTACAGGGGCCGGGGAGCTGTTTTTT.

The chain couples TRBV7-8 to TRBJ1-2; weak D call: TRBD1 (6 bases). From germline, CDR1 is SGHVS and CDR2 FQNEAQ. This CDR3 contains 14 residues. The germline V and J ends were trimmed by 5 bases and 3 bases, with 13 bases remaining between them. The CDR3 reads CASSEGGFHYGYTF. The DNA for the CDR3 is TGTGCCAGCAGCGAAGGGGGTTTCCACTATGGCTACACCTTC. The full variable domain, in which reference TRBV7-8 and TRBJ1-2 provide the parts outside the CDR3, is GAGVSQSPRYKVAKRGQDVALRCDPISGHVSLFWYQQALGQGPEFLTYFQNEAQLDKSGLPSDRFFAERPEGSVSTLKIQRTQQEDSAVYLCASSEGGFHYGYTFGSGTRLTVV.

This clone was recorded a few times. The chain recombines TRBV2 with TRBJ1-1, with D unresolved. CDR3 length: 14 amino acids. V was shortened by 6 bases and J by 4 bases, with 15 bases between the two germline ends. In germline, CDR1 is SNHLY, CDR2 FYNNEI. CDR3 sequence: CASSGQQVVTEAFF. As DNA, the CDR3 is TGTGCCAGCAGCGGCCAGCAGGTAGTCACTGAAGCTTTCTTT. Variable domain in full (rest from reference TRBV2 and TRBJ1-1): EPEVTQTPSHQVTQMGQEVILRCVPISNHLYFYWYRQILGQKVEFLVSFYNNEISEKSEIFDDQFSVERPDGSNFTLKIRSTKLEDSAMYFCASSGQQVVTEAFFGQGTRLTVV.

This sequence joins TRBV12-3 or TRBV12-4 and TRBJ1-5; D is ambiguous. The V and J ends lost 6 bases and 4 bases respectively, with 7 bases between them. The CDR3 has 12 residues. DNA of the CDR3: TGTGCCAGCAGGCGGGAGAATCAGCCCCAGCATTTT. As protein: CASRRENQPQHF.